Described below is a single T cell receptor beta chain sequence and its context. What it recognizes is unknown. The source material, about 19-30 mg of unsorted bulk tissue, was used to co-extract RNA and DNA. Through surgical resection, the patients' primary liver carcinoma was treated. Those patients suffered from chronic HBV infection and were treatment-naive. The record originates from a study of tumor-infiltrating lymphocytes in primary liver carcinoma. Study-level results: Compared with blood, tumor repertoires held significantly more in their top 250 clones. The study found only about 8-24% of top clones in all five tumor regions.

Germline V gene lookup returns CDR1 SSHAT and CDR2 FNYEAQ (reference sequence). V was shortened by 10 bases and J by 10 bases, with 22 bases between the two germline ends. This CDR3 comprises 13 residues. A primer in the constant region served to generate TCR beta cDNA from about 470 ng of total RNA. Slightly modified ARM-PCR served as the procedure for the TCR beta libraries. These libraries came from three rounds of nested multiplex PCR. It was with TRBV1-TRBV30 forward primers and a C-beta reverse primer that the first two PCR rounds were run, at around 11 cycles each. TCRdb re-analysed the multiplex PCR reads in MiXCR, keeping a single row per CDR3 protein. The sample carries about 64,000 distinct CDR3 sequences, about 71% recorded once.

This clonotype was sampled from a man aged 35 to 55 with primary liver carcinoma and hepatitis B virus infection. Sequencing was performed on liver tumor tissue from sampling region 4. Indicated subset: tumor region T4, right-lateral pole. The chain links TRBV7-7 to TRBJ1-1; the D gene is possibly TRBD1 (6 bases). The CDR3 is CATSLPEQGLAFF. CDR3 in DNA: TGTGCCACCTCTCTTCCGGAACAGGGTCTAGCTTTCTTT.